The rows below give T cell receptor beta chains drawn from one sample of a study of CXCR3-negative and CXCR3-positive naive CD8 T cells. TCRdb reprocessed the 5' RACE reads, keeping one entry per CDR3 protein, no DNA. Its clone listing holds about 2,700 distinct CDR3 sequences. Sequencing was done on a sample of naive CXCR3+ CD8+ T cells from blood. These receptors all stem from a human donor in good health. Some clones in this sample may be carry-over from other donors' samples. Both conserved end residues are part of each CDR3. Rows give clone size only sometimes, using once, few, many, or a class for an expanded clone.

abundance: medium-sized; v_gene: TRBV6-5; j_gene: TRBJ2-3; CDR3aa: CASSFTSGSSDTQYF
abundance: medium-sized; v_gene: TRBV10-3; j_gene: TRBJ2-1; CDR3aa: CAISEREAYNEQFF
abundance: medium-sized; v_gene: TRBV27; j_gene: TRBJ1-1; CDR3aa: CAIAVGSEAFF
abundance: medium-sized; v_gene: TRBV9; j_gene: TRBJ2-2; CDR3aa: CASTPLSLAGNGELFF
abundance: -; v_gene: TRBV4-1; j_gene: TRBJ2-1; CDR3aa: CASSHPQGDEQFF
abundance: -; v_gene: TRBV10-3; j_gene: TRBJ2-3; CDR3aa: CAISEDDTDTQYF
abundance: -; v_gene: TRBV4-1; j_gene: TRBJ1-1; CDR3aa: CASSLMGAPEAFF
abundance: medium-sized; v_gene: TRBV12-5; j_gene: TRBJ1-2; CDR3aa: CASGFSYGTDGNYGYTF
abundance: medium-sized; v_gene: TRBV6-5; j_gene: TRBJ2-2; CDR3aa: CASSYSNLVYDTGELFF
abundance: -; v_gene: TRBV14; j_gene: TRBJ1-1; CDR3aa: CASSQGLGMNTEAFF
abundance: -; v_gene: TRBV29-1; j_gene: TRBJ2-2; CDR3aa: CSGSGTENTGELFF
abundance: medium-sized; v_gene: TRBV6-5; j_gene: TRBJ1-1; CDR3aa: CASSYTGGTEAFF
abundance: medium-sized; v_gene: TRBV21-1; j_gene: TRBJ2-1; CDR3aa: CARPKLPGLAGEQFF
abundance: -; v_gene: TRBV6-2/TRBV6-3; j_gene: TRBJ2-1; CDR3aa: CASSYGGEQFF
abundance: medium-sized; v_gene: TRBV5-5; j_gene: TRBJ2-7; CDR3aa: CASSHPETPGGYEQYF
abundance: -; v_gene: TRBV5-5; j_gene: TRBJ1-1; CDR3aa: CASSYITRNTEAFF
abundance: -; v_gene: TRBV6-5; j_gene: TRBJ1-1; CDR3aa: CASSLAGYTEAFF
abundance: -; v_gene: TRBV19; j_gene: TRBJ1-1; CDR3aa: CATKTGVNTEAFF
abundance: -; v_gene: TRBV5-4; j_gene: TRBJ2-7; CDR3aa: CASSPRDRGDEQYF
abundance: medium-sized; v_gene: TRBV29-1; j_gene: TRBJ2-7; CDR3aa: CSVEGQAAYEQYF
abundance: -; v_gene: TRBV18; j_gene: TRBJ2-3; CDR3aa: CASSPGAEGQYF
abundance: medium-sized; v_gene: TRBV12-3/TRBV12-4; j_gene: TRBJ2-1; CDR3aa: CATGGDGYEQFF